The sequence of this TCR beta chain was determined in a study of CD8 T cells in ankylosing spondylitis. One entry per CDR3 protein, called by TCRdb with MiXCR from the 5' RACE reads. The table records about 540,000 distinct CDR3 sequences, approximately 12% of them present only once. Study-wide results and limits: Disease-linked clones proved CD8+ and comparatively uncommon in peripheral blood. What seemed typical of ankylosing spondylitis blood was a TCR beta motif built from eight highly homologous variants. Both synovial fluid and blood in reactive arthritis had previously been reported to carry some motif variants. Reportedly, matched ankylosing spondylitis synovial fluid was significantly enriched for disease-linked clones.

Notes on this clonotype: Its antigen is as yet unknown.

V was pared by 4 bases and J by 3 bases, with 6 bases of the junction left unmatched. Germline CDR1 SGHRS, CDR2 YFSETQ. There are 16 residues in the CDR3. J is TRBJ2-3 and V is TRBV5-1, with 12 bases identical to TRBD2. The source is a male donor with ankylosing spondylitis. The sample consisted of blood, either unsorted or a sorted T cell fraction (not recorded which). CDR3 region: CASSVLAGGPTDTQYF. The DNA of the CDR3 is TGCGCCAGCAGCGTTCTAGCGGGAGGGCCTACAGATACGCAGTATTTT.